Detailed here is one T cell receptor (beta chain). The V end was cut by 8 bases, the J end by 9 bases, with 11 bases between. The CDR3 sequence is 11 residues long. Preparation of the TCRbeta library involved a method that used unique molecular identifiers. TCRdb independently ran MiXCR on the PCR reads; one entry per CDR3 protein. In the table there are 500,000 to 600,000 distinct CDR3 sequences, 30% to 35% of which are singletons. These data are taken from a study of T-cell reconstitution after alpha-beta-depleted transplantation in children. The rearrangement uses TRBV12-3 or TRBV12-4 and TRBJ2-1; D perhaps matches TRBD2 (6 bases). The TCR was taken from a human donor who donated a stem cell graft to a child with aplastic anemia. The material was PBMCs from the stem cell graft donor, obtained from the stem cell graft. This chain's CDR3 is CASGTLGEQFF. CDR3 nucleotides: TGTGCCAGCGGGACTCTCGGTGAGCAGTTCTTC.